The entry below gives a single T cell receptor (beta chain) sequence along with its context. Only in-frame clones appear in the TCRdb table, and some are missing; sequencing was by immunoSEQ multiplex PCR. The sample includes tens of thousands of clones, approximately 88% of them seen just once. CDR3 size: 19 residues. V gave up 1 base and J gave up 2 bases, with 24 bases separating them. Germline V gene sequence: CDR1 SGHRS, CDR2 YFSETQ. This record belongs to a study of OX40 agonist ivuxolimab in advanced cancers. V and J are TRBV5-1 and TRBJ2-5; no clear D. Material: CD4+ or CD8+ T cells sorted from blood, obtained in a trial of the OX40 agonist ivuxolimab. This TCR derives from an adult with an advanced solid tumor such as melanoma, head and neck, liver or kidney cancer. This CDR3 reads CASSLYGFSNPPLQETQYF. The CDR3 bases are TGCGCCAGCAGCTTGTATGGGTTCTCAAACCCCCCTCTTCAAGAGACCCAGTACTTC. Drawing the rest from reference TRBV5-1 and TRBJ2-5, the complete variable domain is KAGVTQTPRYLIKTRGQQVTLSCSPISGHRSVSWYQQTPGQGLQFLFEYFSETQRNKGNFPGRFSGRQFSNSRSEMNVSTLELGDSALYLCASSLYGFSNPPLQETQYFGPGTRLLVL.